This T cell receptor (beta chain) was identified during a study of CD8 T cells in Susac syndrome (dated 2019 in TCRdb). Notes on the research overall: Of the Susac syndrome patients who were sequenced, eight were in clinical remission while 5 or 6 had clinically active disease. Repertoire sequencing was used to test whether CD8+ T cell activation and differentiation in Susac syndrome was antigen driven. At blood withdrawal, Susac syndrome patients were therapy-naive, treated with corticosteroids (with IVIg additionally given to some), or treated with IVIg alone.

Concerning this clonotype itself: The antigen it binds to is not known. Base qualities are not provided; no much larger clone lies one nucleotide away.

Peripheral blood CD8+ and CD4+ T cells from healthy donors, Susac syndrome patients and multiple sclerosis patients were profiled by high-throughput TCR beta sequencing. The Susac syndrome patients fulfilled recently defined diagnostic criteria for definite or probable disease. Bulk CD8+ and CD4+ T cells were purified by magnetic negative isolation, while CD8+ TEMRA cells were enriched using FACS. Blood was collected in EDTA tubes and processed within 24 hours, with PBMCs isolated through density gradient centrifugation. PBMCs intended for TCR sequencing were cryopreserved in liquid nitrogen and thawed later in a water bath at 37 degrees C. A purity of at least 90% was achieved for sorted or isolated CD4+, CD8+ and CD8+ TEMRA cells. RNA was extracted using the RNeasy kit, and roughly 0.5 to 1 microgram was reverse transcribed with random hexamers. TCR beta CDR3 regions were amplified with the immunoSEQ multiplex PCR assay covering 54 Vbeta and 13 Jbeta segments. Bias from PCR amplification was corrected by using a synthetic template baseline for primer optimization and for computational correction. Regarding the original processing steps: Only productive sequences were kept, with reads annotated to V, D and J genes according to IMGT and analyzed in immunoSEQ Analyzer. Clonality was computed as one minus Shannon entropy normalized by log2 of the number of productive unique sequences. For each patient and control, public and private clones were evaluated within the 100 most prevalent clones. A clone was defined as Susac-specific if it was absent from the healthy and MS cohorts, from around 960 published viral clones and from other ImmuneACCESS disease sequences. In TCRdb, the public reads were trimmed at Q25 with fastp and aligned with MiXCR, with productive beta chains retained. Entries are consolidated by CDR3 protein sequence, retaining the most common genes and DNA. The V and J calls shown here were made by TCRdb, not taken from the authors' results. This sample is represented by 150,000 to 180,000 distinct CDR3 sequences; 85% to 95% of them were singletons. Together, the top ten hold around 0.15% of the sample.

Results and caveats for the whole study, not just this receptor: The TCR sequencing and HLA analysis was acknowledged to have included a relatively small number of individuals. In the CD4+ T cell repertoire of Susac syndrome patients, clonal expansion was not detected.

Sequencing was performed on CD4+ T cells from PBMCs. The receptor's source is a human donor with Susac syndrome.

The nucleotides are TGTGCCAGCAGTTCAATTAACGGGTACGAGCAGTACTTC. It encodes CASSSINGYEQYF. The sequence joins TRBV7-8 to TRBJ2-7; a confident D gene designation cannot be given. The V and J ends are trimmed by 6 bases and 4 bases, leaving 13 bases between them. The germline V gene encodes CDR1 SGHVS and CDR2 FQNEAQ. There are 13 amino acids in the CDR3, from cysteine to phenylalanine inclusive. Of the read, only the CDR3 DNA is kept; its 39 bases are in frame from base 1.